These 24 T cell receptor beta chains came from one sample sequenced in a study of blood T cell repertoires in COVID-19. Generated by immunoSEQ multiplex PCR, the TCRdb table keeps only in-frame clones and is missing some. Of 200,000 to 250,000 clones listed, about nine tenths were seen once; the top ten hold under 13%. Sequences were obtained from PBMCs or T cells enriched from blood (not recorded which). The receptors derive from a man younger than 30 with acute COVID-19.

The chain joins TRBV5-1 to TRBJ2-1; 11 bases are shared with TRBD2. Losses at the gene ends were 0 bases for V and 7 bases for J; bases not matched to a gene: 6. Germline values: CDR1 SGHRS, CDR2 YFSETQ. The CDR3 totals 16 residues. For the CDR3, the DNA is TGCGCCAGCAGCTTGGCGTCTAGCGGGAGGCAGAATGAGCAGTTCTTC. Its translation is CASSLASSGRQNEQFF.

The J gene is TRBJ1-6, the V gene TRBV27; D may be TRBD1 (6 bases). Germline V lookup: CDR1 MNHEY, CDR2 SMNVEV (reference sequence). Trimming left V 5 bases short and J 8 bases short, with 10 bases between. This CDR3 contains 13 residues. Written as DNA, the CDR3 is TGTGCCAGCAGTCTCCACAGGGATTCACCCCTCCACTTT. Translated, it gives CASSLHRDSPLHF.

The chain couples TRBV5-6 to TRBJ2-7; no reliable D call. The V end lost 4 bases, the J end lost 3 bases, and 14 bases lay between the germline ends. This CDR3 region has 14 residues. Germline V gene lookup returns CDR1 SGHDT and CDR2 YYEEEE. CDR3 in DNA: TGTGCCAGCAGCCCAAGGCCCCGGAGCTACGAGCAGTACTTC. It translates to CASSPRPRSYEQYF.

The chain is built from TRBV7-9 and TRBJ2-1; 9 nucleotides line up with TRBD2. This CDR3 is 15 amino acids long. Germline lookup yields CDR1 SEHNR and CDR2 FQNEAQ (reference sequence). Unmatched junction bases numbered 5, after V lost 5 bases and J lost 3 bases. The CDR3, as DNA: TGTGCCAGCAGCGGTAGCGGGAGAGACTACAATGAGCAGTTCTTC. Its protein product is CASSGSGRDYNEQFF.

CDR3 in amino acids: CASSLRGLSNQPQHF. Here the CDR3 DNA reads TGTGCCAGCAGTTTAAGGGGGCTTAGCAATCAGCCCCAGCATTTT. J is TRBJ1-5 and V is TRBV27; TRBD1 matches 7 bases. V lost 2 bases and J lost 0; bases outside the gene matches: 1. This CDR3 contains 15 residues. The germline V gene encodes CDR1 MNHEY and CDR2 SMNVEV (reference sequence).

The rearrangement links TRBV5-1 to TRBJ1-2; 7 positions match TRBD1. Germline V gives CDR1 SGHRS, CDR2 YFSETQ. Germline trimming cut 0 bases from V and 8 bases from J; bases unmatched to any gene: 10. This CDR3 region has 15 residues. CDR3 residues: CASSLDGIMTGGYTF. The CDR3 DNA sequence: TGCGCCAGCAGCTTGGATGGTATAATGACAGGGGGCTACACCTTC.

The V call is TRBV19, the J call TRBJ1-5, with D unclear. Trimming shortened V by 5 bases and J by 4 bases, and 18 bases separated the two germline ends. The CDR3 consists of 16 residues. Germline values: CDR1 LNHDA, CDR2 SQIVND (reference sequence). CDR3 sequence reads: CASSPRTGWVNQPQHF. CDR3 nucleotide sequence: TGTGCCAGTAGTCCCCGAACGGGATGGGTAAATCAGCCCCAGCATTTT.

The V and J genes are TRBV12-2 and TRBJ2-3; no DNA check was done on the table's D call, TRBD2. TRBV12-2 corresponds to a pseudogene. This CDR3 region has 19 residues. CDR3 protein: CASRGDIPWTSGRSDTQYF. In DNA, the CDR3 is TGTGCAAGTCGCGGGGACATCCCCTGGACTAGCGGGAGGTCAGATACGCAGTATTTT.

The genes are TRBV5-4 and TRBJ2-6; TRBD1 agrees at 9 bases. The V and J ends lost 4 bases and 0 bases, in that order; junction bases with no gene match: 5. Germline-derived CDR1 and CDR2 are SGHNT and YYREEE (reference sequence). CDR3 length: 17 residues. The CDR3 DNA is TGTGCCAGCAGCGCCGGGACAGGGCCCTCTGGGGCCAACGTCCTGACTTTC. Residues: CASSAGTGPSGANVLTF.

This chain connects TRBV4-1 to TRBJ2-3; TRBD2 might be the D (6 bases). CDR1 MGHRA and CDR2 YSYEKL come from the germline V gene. The CDR3 spans 14 residues. Trimming left V 3 bases short and J 5 bases short, with 12 bases between. DNA of the CDR3: TGCGCCAGCAGCCAGGCGGGGTTCATAGATACGCAGTATTTT. It is translated as CASSQAGFIDTQYF.

The V call is TRBV27, the J call TRBJ1-2; D uncertain. Germline-derived CDR1 and CDR2 are MNHEY and SMNVEV (reference sequence). The CDR3 contains 15 residues. V lost 0 bases and J lost 4, with 12 bases in between. CDR3 nucleotide sequence: TGTGCCAGCAGTTTATCGTCCCCAGGCGTCTATGGCTACACCTTC. The encoded protein is CASSLSSPGVYGYTF.

The genes are TRBV7-2 and TRBJ1-2; D is undetermined. The CDR3 has 15 amino acids. CDR1 is SGHTA, CDR2 FQGNSA, per germline. V shed 4 bases and J shed 0 bases, with 12 bases lying between them. The CDR3 DNA reads as TGTGCCAGCAGCTCAGGAGGCAGTTCTAACTATGGCTACACCTTC. Protein: CASSSGGSSNYGYTF.

The rearrangement joins TRBV7-9 to TRBJ2-5; D gene unclear. Germline V lookup: CDR1 SEHNR, CDR2 FQNEAQ (reference sequence). The CDR3 runs 15 residues. V was clipped by 2 bases and J by 4 bases, with 14 bases between them. Here the CDR3 reads CASSLQAESPETQYF. The CDR3 DNA sequence: TGTGCCAGCAGCTTACAGGCAGAAAGTCCAGAGACCCAGTACTTC.

This clone was observed once. The chain couples TRBV4-2 to TRBJ1-3; TRBD1 matches at 8 bases. V was pared by 6 bases and J by 4 bases, with 5 bases of the junction left unmatched. Germline V gene data show CDR1 as LGHNA and CDR2 as YNFKEQ. The CDR3 runs to 14 residues. The CDR3 here is CASRNRGNGNTIYF. The CDR3, as DNA: TGTGCCAGCAGGAACAGGGGGAACGGAAACACCATATATTTT.

The chain has TRBV9 and TRBJ2-3, with D possibly TRBD2 on 5 matching bases. The CDR3 loop spans 15 amino acids. Germline values: CDR1 SGDLS, CDR2 YYNGEE. Trimming took 4 bases from V and 2 from J, leaving 14 bases between them. The CDR3 loop is CASSPAESTTDTQYF. The CDR3, as DNA: TGTGCCAGCAGCCCAGCGGAGTCGACCACAGATACGCAGTATTTT. The full variable domain, in which reference TRBV9 and TRBJ2-3 provide the parts outside the CDR3, is DSGVTQTPKHLITATGQRVTLRCSPRSGDLSVYWYQQSLDQGLQFLIQYYNGEERAKGNILERFSAQQFPDLHSELNLSSLELGDSALYFCASSPAESTTDTQYFGPGTRLTVL.

This clone appeared a single time. The chain recombines TRBV30 with TRBJ1-1, with D perhaps matching TRBD1 (5 bases). The V end lost 8 bases, the J end lost 3 bases, and 13 bases lay between the germline ends. This CDR3 has 12 amino acids. CDR1 GTSNPN and CDR2 SVGIG come from the germline V gene (reference sequence). The CDR3 protein is CARDGRDTEAFF. CDR3 bases: TGTGCCCGGGACGGGAGGGACACTGAAGCTTTCTTT.

Here the CDR3 DNA reads TGTGCCAGCAGCTTAGAGGCAGGCACTGGAAACACCATATATTTT. It translates to CASSLEAGTGNTIYF. The V call is TRBV13, the J call TRBJ1-3; the D is unclear. Germline assignment: CDR1 PRHDT and CDR2 FYEKMQ (reference sequence). The CDR3 spans 15 residues. V was clipped by 1 base and J by 2 bases, with 9 bases between them.

J is TRBJ2-7 and V is TRBV13; 11 nucleotides line up with TRBD1. This CDR3 contains 14 residues. Per germline, CDR1 PRHDT and CDR2 FYEKMQ (reference sequence). The trim removed 5 bases at V and 2 bases at J, leaving 2 bases unmatched. CDR3: CASSRTGGPYEQYF. In DNA, the CDR3 is TGTGCCAGCAGCAGGACAGGGGGCCCCTACGAGCAGTACTTC.

This sequence joins TRBV7-3 and TRBJ2-1; TRBD2 agrees at 7 bases. Germline lookup yields CDR1 SGHTA and CDR2 FQGTGA. V gave up 8 bases and J gave up 0 bases; unmatched junction bases: 4. This CDR3 region has 14 residues. This CDR3 reads CASSGGSSYNEQFF. DNA for the CDR3: TGTGCCAGCTCGGGCGGGAGCTCCTACAATGAGCAGTTCTTC.

This sequence joins TRBV7-8 and TRBJ2-7, with 9 nucleotides matching TRBD1. The CDR3 runs to 14 residues. Germline V gene lookup returns CDR1 SGHVS and CDR2 FQNEAQ. The V segment lost 5 bases and the J segment 6 bases; nucleotides outside the gene matches: 8. CDR3 DNA: TGTGCCAGCAGCATACAGGGGGCCGGGCGCGAGCAGTACTTC. It is translated as CASSIQGAGREQYF. Complete variable domain (other parts from reference TRBV7-8 and TRBJ2-7): GAGVSQSPRYKVAKRGQDVALRCDPISGHVSLFWYQQALGQGPEFLTYFQNEAQLDKSGLPSDRFFAERPEGSVSTLKIQRTQQEDSAVYLCASSIQGAGREQYFGPGTRLTVT.

This chain uses TRBV9 with TRBJ2-1; 12 positions agree with TRBD2. V was clipped by 1 base and J by 10 bases; unmatched bases: 9. This CDR3 has 16 residues. The V gene's germline CDR1 is SGDLS and CDR2 YYNGEE. As DNA, the CDR3 is TGTGCCAGCAGCGTACTGGATGGACTAGCGGGACAGGAGCAGTTCTTC. It is translated as CASSVLDGLAGQEQFF.

This sequence joins TRBV27 and TRBJ1-2, with a possible D match to TRBD1 (6 bases). The V gene's germline CDR1 is MNHEY and CDR2 SMNVEV (reference sequence). The length of the CDR3 is 15 residues. The germline V and J ends were trimmed by 4 bases and 0 bases, with 12 bases remaining between them. The CDR3 sequence is CASSYTGTPNYGYTF. The CDR3 DNA reads TGTGCCAGCAGTTACACCGGGACACCTAACTATGGCTACACCTTC.

CDR3 loop: CAWSGVQGYSDTQYF. The CDR3 DNA reads TGTGCCTGGAGTGGAGTACAGGGATACTCAGATACGCAGTATTTT. The chain joins TRBV30 to TRBJ2-3; TRBD1 might be the D (6 bases). CDR1 and CDR2 from the germline V gene are GTSNPN and SVGIG (reference sequence). CDR3 length: 15 amino acids. Deletions cut 1 base from V and 4 bases from J, with 15 bases between.

V and J are TRBV27 and TRBJ2-3, with TRBD2 matching 16 bases. This CDR3 has 19 amino acids. The V and J ends lost 6 bases and 1 base, in that order; junction bases with no gene match: 10. CDR1 is MNHEY and CDR2 is SMNVEV in the germline V gene (reference sequence). CDR3 in DNA: TGTGCCAGCAGAAGACCGGGACTAGCGGGAGGGCCAGGCACAGATACGCAGTATTTT. Translating it yields CASRRPGLAGGPGTDTQYF.